Each of the 14 T cell receptor beta chains below was sequenced from the same sample in a study of cytomegalovirus exposure and HLA in healthy donors. PCR amplification relied on 60 Vbeta primers (plus 13 Jbeta primers). The method was immunoSEQ multiplex PCR; TCRdb's version includes in-frame clones alone and lacks a portion of them. The sample yields 150,000 to 200,000 clones, approximately 80% seen once. The sequenced sample was PBMCs. These receptors were collected from a male donor in good health and CMV-seronegative.

CDR3 in amino acids: CASSLSAWGQLNTEAFF. The CDR3 nucleotides are TGTGCCAGCAGCTTGTCTGCGTGGGGACAGTTGAACACTGAAGCTTTCTTT. This chain connects TRBV7-9 to TRBJ1-1; TRBD1 aligns across 7 bases. Germline CDR1 SEHNR, CDR2 FQNEAQ (reference sequence). The CDR3 is 17 amino acids. V shed 3 bases, J shed 0 bases, and the junction held 10 bases outside the gene matches.

The chain is built from TRBV7-2 and TRBJ2-3, with TRBD1 identical over 9 bases. This CDR3 has 15 residues. Germline V gene data show CDR1 as SGHTA and CDR2 as FQGNSA. V was pared by 3 bases and J by 5 bases, with 6 bases of the junction left unmatched. This chain's CDR3 is CASSFTGQGIDTQYF. The CDR3 bases are TGTGCCAGCAGCTTTACGGGACAGGGAATAGATACGCAGTATTTT.

This clone was counted between two and nine times. V usage is TRBV7-2 and J usage is TRBJ1-5, with D maybe TRBD1 (6 bases). In germline, CDR1 is SGHTA, CDR2 FQGNSA. The CDR3 totals 13 residues. V was clipped by 5 bases and J by 6 bases, with 11 bases between them. CDR3 DNA sequence: TGTGCCAGCAGCCGAATAGGGGGTCAGCCCCAGCATTTT. Translated: CASSRIGGQPQHF.

The rearrangement links TRBV19 to TRBJ2-1, with TRBD1 as a possible D gene (5 bases). V lost 5 bases to trimming and J lost 0 bases, with 8 bases between them. The CDR3 consists of 14 residues. CDR1 and CDR2 (germline): LNHDA, SQIVND (reference sequence). CDR3 DNA: TGTGCCAGTAGTGAAGACAGCTCCTACAATGAGCAGTTCTTC. It yields the protein CASSEDSSYNEQFF.

The genes are TRBV9 and TRBJ2-6, with a tentative D call TRBD1 (7 bases). Trimming took 2 bases from V and 2 from J, leaving 11 bases between them. The germline V gene has CDR1 SGDLS and CDR2 YYNGEE. The CDR3 totals 16 residues. CDR3: CASSVRGATGANVLTF. The CDR3 DNA is TGTGCCAGCAGCGTCAGGGGGGCAACTGGGGCCAACGTCCTGACTTTC.

J is TRBJ2-1 and V is TRBV6-5; TRBD1 aligns across 12 bases. CDR1 is MNHEY, CDR2 SVGAGI, per germline. The CDR3 runs 15 residues. The junction had 11 bases not matched to a gene; V was cut back by 8 bases and J by 9 bases. CDR3 sequence reads: CASGSPGQGAGEQFF. In DNA, the CDR3 is TGTGCCAGCGGATCTCCGGGACAGGGGGCGGGTGAGCAGTTCTTC.

The chain combines TRBV28 with TRBJ1-5; D possibly corresponds to TRBD1 (5 bases). There are 15 residues in the CDR3. The V gene's germline CDR1 is MDHEN and CDR2 SYDVKM. The V and J ends lost 3 bases and 0 bases respectively, with 9 bases between them. CDR3 residues: CASSLGGNSNQPQHF. CDR3 DNA: TGTGCCAGCAGTTTGGGGGGGAATAGCAATCAGCCCCAGCATTTT.

The chain has TRBV5-4 and TRBJ2-7, with 9 nucleotides matching TRBD1. V shed 4 bases, J shed 5 bases, and the junction held 10 bases outside the gene matches. CDR1 is SGHNT and CDR2 is YYREEE in the germline V gene (reference sequence). This CDR3 contains 15 residues. CDR3 sequence (DNA): TGTGCCAGCAGCGACCCGGACAGGGGTGGCCACGAGCAGTACTTC. It specifies CASSDPDRGGHEQYF.

In regard to this clone: At one end, the junction sequence differs from germline, possibly due to a read error. The rearrangement uses TRBV11-2 and TRBJ1-2, with 7 bases lining up with TRBD1. Germline lookup yields CDR1 SGHAT and CDR2 FQNNGV. CDR3 size: 13 residues. CDR3 DNA: TGTGCCAGCAGCCCCAGGGGGGCCAGCGGCTACGCCTTC. Encoded protein: CASSPRGASGYAF.

Concerning this clone itself: Compared with germline, one end of the junction differs, possibly owing to a read error. The genes are TRBV7-9 and TRBJ1-1; TRBD1 matches at 7 bases. The CDR3 covers 15 residues. CDR1 is SEHNR and CDR2 is FQNEAQ in the germline V gene (reference sequence). The CDR3 nucleotides read TGTTCCAGCAGCCCCCGCGACAGGGCGGGCACTGAAGCTTTCTTT. Translation: CSSSPRDRAGTEAFF.

A single count supports this clone. The rearrangement links TRBV9 to TRBJ1-4, with 7 positions matching TRBD1. The junction had 9 bases not matched to a gene; V was cut back by 0 bases and J by 4 bases. CDR3 size: 17 residues. Germline V CDR1 and CDR2: SGDLS, YYNGEE. CDR3 in amino acids: CASSVGSGGLGNEKLFF. For the CDR3, the DNA is TGTGCCAGCAGCGTAGGTTCAGGGGGTCTTGGTAATGAAAAACTGTTTTTT.

The chain couples TRBV28 to TRBJ2-1, with TRBD1 as a possible D gene (6 bases). The germline CDR1 and CDR2 sequences are MDHEN and SYDVKM. This CDR3 contains 13 residues. The V end lost 3 bases, the J end lost 7 bases, and 10 bases lay between the germline ends. Here the CDR3 DNA reads TGTGCCAGCAGTTTTGCAGGGGAGAATGAGCAGTTCTTC. Translation: CASSFAGENEQFF. Supplemented by reference TRBV28 and TRBJ2-1, the full variable domain reads DVKVTQSSRYLVKRTGEKVFLECVQDMDHENMFWYRQDPGLGLRLIYFSYDVKMKEKGDIPEGYSVSREKKERFSLILESASTNQTSMYLCASSFAGENEQFFGPGTRLTVL.

The chain uses TRBV9 and TRBJ2-1; 10 bases fit TRBD2. J gave up 9 bases and V 3 bases, and 9 bases lay outside the gene matches. Germline lookup yields CDR1 SGDLS and CDR2 YYNGEE. The CDR3 contains 15 residues. DNA of the CDR3: TGTGCCAGCAGCGCCCGATCGGGACTAGCGTTTGAGCAGTTCTTC. Translated: CASSARSGLAFEQFF.

This clone was seen a single time. The chain recombines TRBV5-1 with TRBJ1-5; tentative D call: TRBD1 (6 bases). With 0 bases removed from V and 0 bases from J, the gap between germline ends came to 10 bases. Germline V gene data show CDR1 as SGHRS and CDR2 as YFSETQ. The CDR3 covers 16 residues. The CDR3 here is CASSLGTVYSNQPQHF. The CDR3 DNA follows: TGCGCCAGCAGCTTGGGGACAGTCTATAGCAATCAGCCCCAGCATTTT.